What follows are 3 T cell receptor beta chains derived from one specimen sequenced in a study of PD-1 blockade in classical Hodgkin lymphoma. Every single patient, without exception, relapsed after autologous stem cell transplantation, and brentuximab vedotin exposure varied. CD4+ T cells were purified from thawed PBMCs by negative selection. Here immunoSEQ multiplex PCR was the method, and the copy in TCRdb shows in-frame clones only, minus some. The sample lists about 7,600 clones; over 60% were seen once. The sample consisted of CD4+ T cells from blood, taken at baseline. The source of these receptors is a human donor with classical Hodgkin lymphoma.

This clone was seen only once. The V call is TRBV9, the J call TRBJ1-3; D unclear. V lost 0 bases and J lost 4, with 5 bases in between. The CDR3 runs 13 residues. The germline V gene has CDR1 SGDLS and CDR2 YYNGEE. This CDR3 is CASSVASGNTIYF. The CDR3 DNA is TGTGCCAGCAGCGTAGCTTCCGGAAACACCATATATTTT.

The V call is TRBV7-9, the J call TRBJ2-5; TRBD2 matches at 10 bases. Judging by the DNA end, TRBJ2-7 fits better; the J call may be wrong. CDR3 length equals 16 residues. Germline V gives CDR1 SEHNR, CDR2 FQNEAQ (reference sequence). The CDR3 DNA reads as TGTGCCAGCAGCGGGCCTAGCGGGAGTGCGTCGAACGAGCAGTACTTC. Its translation: CASSGPSGSASNEQYF.

The chain couples TRBV7-2 to TRBJ1-6, with TRBD1 matching 8 bases. The germline CDR1 and CDR2 sequences are SGHTA and FQGNSA. Unmatched junction bases numbered 6, after V lost 4 bases and J lost 7 bases. The CDR3 is 15 amino acids. The CDR3 region has the DNA TGTGCCAGCAGCTCATGGGGACAGGAAAATTCACCCCTCCACTTT. As protein: CASSSWGQENSPLHF.